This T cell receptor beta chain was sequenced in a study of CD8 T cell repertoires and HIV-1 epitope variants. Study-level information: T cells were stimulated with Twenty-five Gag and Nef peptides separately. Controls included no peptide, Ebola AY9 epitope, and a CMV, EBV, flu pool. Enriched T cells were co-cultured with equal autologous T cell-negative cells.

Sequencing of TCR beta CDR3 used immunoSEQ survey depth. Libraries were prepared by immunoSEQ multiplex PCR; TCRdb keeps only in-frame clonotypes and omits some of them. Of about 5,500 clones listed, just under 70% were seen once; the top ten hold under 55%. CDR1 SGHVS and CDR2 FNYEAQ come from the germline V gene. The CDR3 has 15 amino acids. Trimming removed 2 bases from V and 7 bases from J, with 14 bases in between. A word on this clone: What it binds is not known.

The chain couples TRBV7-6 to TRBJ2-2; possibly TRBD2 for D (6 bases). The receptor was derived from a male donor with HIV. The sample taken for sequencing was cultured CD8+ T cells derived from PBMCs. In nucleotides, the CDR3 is TGTGCCAGCAGCTTAAGTGGAGGGGCGGGCGGGGAGCTGTTTTTT. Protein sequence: CASSLSGGAGGELFF.